This TCR beta chain stems from a study of chemoradiotherapy in HPV16-positive cancers. Repeated repertoire sampling spanned the course of chemoradiotherapy. This CDR3 comprises 19 residues. Germline V lookup: CDR1 LGHNA, CDR2 YSLEER. The V segment lost 0 bases and the J segment 0 bases; nucleotides outside the gene matches: 10. Study conclusions and caveats: Candidate HPV-specific clones and E7-related TCR motifs grew in tumor during treatment.

Using immunoSEQ multiplex PCR, the repertoire was profiled, and TCRdb retains in-frame clones only, with some absent. The table includes 50,000 to 55,000 clones, 90% detected once. A word on this clone: Its specificity is not known.

The chain is built from TRBV4-3 and TRBJ2-7; 11 bases match TRBD2. This sample comprised blood, obtained from a patient who underwent chemoradiotherapy. The sequence was collected from a human donor with HPV-associated anogenital cancer. CDR3 sequence: CASSQDLLAGGRSSYEQYF. CDR3 sequence (DNA): TGCGCCAGCAGCCAAGATCTTCTAGCGGGAGGCCGTAGCTCCTACGAGCAGTACTTC.